The 27 T cell receptor beta chains listed next were all sequenced from one sample in a study of sequential checkpoint blockade in melanoma. The method was immunoSEQ multiplex PCR; TCRdb's version includes in-frame clones alone and lacks a portion of them. The sample contains under 40,000 clones, about 88% of which appear only once. Indicated treatment: randomized to nivolumab then ipilimumab (arm A) or the reverse (arm B). Source: CD8+ T cells sorted from blood (inferred from file names), taken from a patient given nivolumab and ipilimumab in sequence. The origin of the receptors is a human donor with melanoma.

V gene TRBV7-2 combines with J gene TRBJ2-7, with a weak D call TRBD2 (5 bases). CDR3 length: 15 amino acids. Germline CDR1 reads SGHTA; CDR2 reads FQGNSA. V lost 1 base to trimming and J lost 3 bases, with 13 bases between them. The CDR3 protein is CASSLEGSALYEQYF. Here the CDR3 DNA reads TGTGCCAGCAGCTTAGAGGGTAGCGCGCTCTACGAGCAGTACTTC.

The V and J genes are TRBV6-5 and TRBJ1-2; 8 bases map to TRBD1. The CDR3 totals 15 residues. V shed 4 bases and J 4 bases; nucleotides not matched to a gene: 8. The germline gives CDR1 MNHEY, CDR2 SVGAGI. The chain's CDR3 is CASSSSTGGVYGYTF. As DNA, the CDR3 is TGTGCCAGCAGTTCCTCCACAGGGGGTGTCTATGGCTACACCTTC.

This rearrangement joins TRBV6-5 to TRBJ2-7, with 12 bases aligning to TRBD1. CDR1 is MNHEY and CDR2 is SVGAGI in the germline V gene. The CDR3 consists of 15 residues. After removal of 6 bases from V and 2 bases from J, the junction contained 5 bases not matched to a gene. Here the CDR3 DNA reads TGTGCCAGCAGCCTGGGACAGGGGGCCCCCTACGAGCAGTACGTC. It encodes CASSLGQGAPYEQYV.

V usage is TRBV28 and J usage is TRBJ2-7; TRBD2 agrees at 11 bases. Unmatched junction bases numbered 3, after V lost 5 bases and J lost 3 bases. The CDR3 is 14 amino acids. Germline CDR1 reads MDHEN; CDR2 reads SYDVKM. CDR3 bases: TGTGCCAGCAGTCCCGGGACTAGCGGCTACGAGCAGTACTTC. This encodes CASSPGTSGYEQYF.

The chain combines TRBV27 with TRBJ2-7; D is perhaps TRBD2 (7 bases). The CDR3 length is 14 residues. CDR1 is MNHEY, CDR2 SMNVEV, per germline (reference sequence). Trimming took off 4 bases at V and 2 bases at J, with 12 bases between the two ends. The CDR3: CASSWRGGTYEQYF. In DNA, the CDR3 is TGTGCCAGCAGTTGGAGGGGGGGAACCTACGAGCAGTACTTC.

The gene calls are TRBV11-2 and TRBJ2-7, with 9 nucleotides matching TRBD1. Per germline, CDR1 SGHAT and CDR2 FQNNGV. The ends lost 5 bases at V and 2 bases at J; junction bases unmatched: 10. The CDR3 totals 16 residues. The CDR3 bases are TGTGCCAGCAGCCCGACACTTCGGACAGGGGCCTACGAGCAGTACGTC. Its protein product is CASSPTLRTGAYEQYV.

This chain connects TRBV5-4 to TRBJ2-7, with 11 bases lining up with TRBD1. The CDR3 consists of 15 residues. CDR1 and CDR2 from the germline V gene are SGHNT and YYREEE (reference sequence). With V trimmed by 3 bases and J by 4 bases, 6 bases remained unmatched. CDR3 sequence reads: CASSSGTGGSYEQYV. The CDR3 DNA reads TGTGCCAGCAGCTCCGGGACAGGGGGATCGTACGAGCAGTACGTC.

The V and J genes are TRBV30 and TRBJ1-2; D unresolved. The V gene's germline CDR1 is GTSNPN and CDR2 SVGIG (reference sequence). CDR3 size: 13 residues. The V end was cut by 3 bases, the J end by 5 bases, with 13 bases between. CDR3 nucleotides: TGTGCCTGGAGGGACTTACTGGATTATGGCTACACCTTC. Amino acids: CAWRDLLDYGYTF.

This clone was counted between two and nine times. The V call is TRBV7-9, the J call TRBJ2-7; TRBD1 agrees at 9 bases. The V gene end was trimmed by 5 bases and the J gene end by 5 bases; junction bases not matched to a gene: 13. The germline gives CDR1 SEHNR, CDR2 FQNEAQ (reference sequence). This CDR3 region has 16 residues. Here the CDR3 DNA reads TGTGCCAGCAGCCACACCACAGGGGGCCATATCGACGAGCAGTACTTC. Protein sequence: CASSHTTGGHIDEQYF.

There are a few counts of this clone. The chain uses TRBV5-8 and TRBJ2-6; D is undetermined. This CDR3 has 15 amino acids. V lost 2 bases and J 0 bases, leaving 6 bases between the germline ends. Germline V gene data show CDR1 as SGHTS and CDR2 as YDEGEE. Written as DNA, the CDR3 is TGTGCCAGCAGCTTTGGTAGCTCTGGGGCCAACGTCCTGACTTTC. This gives the protein CASSFGSSGANVLTF.

CDR3 sequence reads: CSVEGPRGEAFF. The CDR3 nucleotides read TGCAGCGTTGAAGGGCCCAGGGGGGAAGCTTTCTTT. V gene TRBV29-1 combines with J gene TRBJ1-1; the match to TRBD1 covers 7 bases. The J segment lost 8 bases and the V segment lost 1 base, leaving 4 bases of the junction unmatched. The CDR3 consists of 12 residues. CDR1 and CDR2 from the germline V gene are SQVTM and ANQGSEA.

The gene calls are TRBV4-1 and TRBJ1-5; 7 nucleotides align to TRBD1. This CDR3 region has 16 residues. Germline loops: CDR1 MGHRA, CDR2 YSYEKL. Trimming removed 3 bases from V and 2 bases from J; junction bases left unmatched: 7. Here the CDR3 DNA reads TGCGCCAGCAGCCAGCACAACAGGGGCGGCAATCAGCCCCAGCATTTT. Translating gives CASSQHNRGGNQPQHF.

The chain couples TRBV27 to TRBJ1-1, with 8 bases aligning to TRBD1. This CDR3 comprises 13 residues. Trimming at V came to 2 bases and at J to 4 bases, leaving 0 bases not matched to a gene. Per the germline V gene, CDR1 is MNHEY and CDR2 is SMNVEV (reference sequence). CDR3 nucleotides: TGTGCCAGCAGTTTAACAGGGGGCACTGAAGCTTTCTTT. The encoded protein is CASSLTGGTEAFF.

This chain connects TRBV4-3 to TRBJ1-2; D might be TRBD1 (5 bases). Trimming took 4 bases from V and 4 from J, leaving 13 bases between them. In germline, CDR1 is LGHNA, CDR2 YSLEER. The CDR3 runs to 14 residues. CDR3 sequence reads: CASSPVGRTYGYTF. CDR3 coding DNA: TGCGCCAGCAGCCCGGTGGGGCGGACCTATGGCTACACCTTC.

This chain uses TRBV25-1 with TRBJ2-2; 7 bases fit TRBD1. V gave up 6 bases and J gave up 5 bases; unmatched junction bases: 9. Germline-derived CDR1 and CDR2 are MGHDK and SYGVNS. The CDR3 is 15 residues long. CDR3 amino acids: CASRETGWSTGELFF. The CDR3 DNA sequence: TGTGCCAGCAGGGAGACAGGGTGGAGTACCGGGGAGCTGTTTTTT.

This clone occurred a few times. This sequence joins TRBV5-8 and TRBJ2-7; D gene uncertain. CDR1 and CDR2 from the germline V gene are SGHTS and YDEGEE. Deletions cut 2 bases from V and 0 bases from J, with 9 bases between. The CDR3 spans 14 residues. CDR3 loop: CASSFIAGSYEQYF. Written as DNA, the CDR3 is TGTGCCAGCAGCTTTATCGCAGGCTCCTACGAGCAGTACTTC.

This sequence joins TRBV27 and TRBJ2-1, with D possibly TRBD1 on 6 matching bases. The CDR3 has 17 residues. The V gene's germline CDR1 is MNHEY and CDR2 SMNVEV (reference sequence). Trimming pared 5 bases from V and 1 base from J, leaving 18 bases between. CDR3 residues: CASSLIWTAASYNEQFF. In nucleotides, the CDR3 is TGTGCCAGCAGTCTGATCTGGACAGCCGCGTCCTACAATGAGCAGTTCTTC.

The chain combines TRBV6-5 with TRBJ1-1; 8 positions match TRBD1. The CDR3 loop spans 13 amino acids. The junction had 4 bases not matched to a gene; V was cut back by 6 bases and J by 4 bases. The germline V gene encodes CDR1 MNHEY and CDR2 SVGAGI. Here the CDR3 reads CASSRTGLTEAFF. As DNA, the CDR3 is TGTGCCAGCAGCAGGACAGGGCTCACTGAAGCTTTCTTT.

The chain is built from TRBV7-9 and TRBJ2-7; TRBD2 matches 7 bases. The CDR3 loop spans 14 amino acids. With 1 base clipped from V and 1 base from J, the junction kept 1 base outside the gene matches. Germline CDR1 reads SEHNR; CDR2 reads FQNEAQ (reference sequence). CDR3: CASSLGAGSYEQYV. Here the CDR3 DNA reads TGTGCCAGCAGCTTAGGAGCGGGGTCCTACGAGCAGTACGTC.

This clone was recorded a few times. V gene TRBV19 combines with J gene TRBJ1-2, with D possibly being TRBD1 (5 bases). V was shortened by 9 bases and J by 7 bases, with 21 bases between the two germline ends. The germline V gene has CDR1 LNHDA and CDR2 SQIVND (reference sequence). The CDR3 consists of 14 residues. This CDR3 is CASRIGAQGGGYTF. The DNA for the CDR3 is TGTGCCAGCCGGATCGGAGCCCAGGGAGGTGGCTACACCTTC.

Written as DNA, the CDR3 is TGTGCCAGCAACCTCCGTGGGACAGGGAACGCCTACGAGCAGTACTTC. Protein: CASNLRGTGNAYEQYF. The rearrangement uses TRBV27 and TRBJ2-7, with 9 bases lining up with TRBD1. Looked up from germline, CDR1 is MNHEY and CDR2 is SMNVEV (reference sequence). The CDR3 is 16 residues long. J was trimmed by 2 bases and V by 7 bases; bases with no gene match: 12.

The chain employs TRBV19 and TRBJ1-3; tentative D call: TRBD1 (5 bases). V was clipped by 5 bases and J by 0 bases, with 8 bases between them. Germline CDR1 is LNHDA and CDR2 is SQIVND (reference sequence). The CDR3 is made up of 14 amino acids. The DNA for the CDR3 is TGTGCCAGTAGTCCAGACAGCTCTGGAAACACCATATATTTT. It translates to CASSPDSSGNTIYF.

This chain uses TRBV7-2 with TRBJ1-5, with a possible D match to TRBD1 (5 bases). CDR1 is SGHTA, CDR2 FQGNSA, per germline. Trimming cost V 1 base and J 6 bases, with 13 bases left between them. The CDR3 totals 15 residues. The CDR3 DNA follows: TGTGCCAGCAGCTTAGATGACAGTTCAGCTCAGCCCCAGCATTTT. Protein sequence: CASSLDDSSAQPQHF.

This sequence joins TRBV6-1 and TRBJ2-7; 7 bases are a match to TRBD1. CDR1 and CDR2 from the germline V gene are MNHNS and SASEGT. The CDR3 runs to 14 residues. V gave up 5 bases and J gave up 0 bases; unmatched junction bases: 4. CDR3 loop: CASSKGDSSYEQYF. CDR3 coding DNA: TGTGCCAGCAGTAAAGGGGACAGCTCCTACGAGCAGTACTTC.

The chain joins TRBV27 to TRBJ2-3, with 8 nucleotides matching TRBD2. Per the germline V gene, CDR1 is MNHEY and CDR2 is SMNVEV (reference sequence). The CDR3 consists of 17 residues. Losses at the gene ends were 1 base for V and 6 bases for J; bases not matched to a gene: 12. Here the CDR3 reads CASSLFQGREVFDTQYF. The CDR3 DNA reads TGTGCCAGCAGTTTATTTCAAGGGCGGGAGGTATTTGATACGCAGTATTTT.

The chain combines TRBV4-1 with TRBJ1-5, with unresolved D. This CDR3 comprises 15 residues. The germline V gene has CDR1 MGHRA and CDR2 YSYEKL. V lost 1 base and J 0 bases, leaving 7 bases between the germline ends. CDR3 loop: CASSQVPRSNQPQHF. The CDR3 bases are TGCGCCAGCAGCCAAGTTCCCCGTAGCAATCAGCCCCAGCATTTT.

V usage is TRBV25-1 and J usage is TRBJ1-1, with D possibly matching TRBD1 (6 bases). Germline V CDR1 and CDR2: MGHDK, SYGVNS. V lost 7 bases and J 0 bases, leaving 9 bases between the germline ends. The CDR3 covers 13 residues. Here the CDR3 reads CASIGQLNTEAFF. The CDR3 nucleotides read TGTGCCAGCATTGGACAGCTGAACACTGAAGCTTTCTTT.